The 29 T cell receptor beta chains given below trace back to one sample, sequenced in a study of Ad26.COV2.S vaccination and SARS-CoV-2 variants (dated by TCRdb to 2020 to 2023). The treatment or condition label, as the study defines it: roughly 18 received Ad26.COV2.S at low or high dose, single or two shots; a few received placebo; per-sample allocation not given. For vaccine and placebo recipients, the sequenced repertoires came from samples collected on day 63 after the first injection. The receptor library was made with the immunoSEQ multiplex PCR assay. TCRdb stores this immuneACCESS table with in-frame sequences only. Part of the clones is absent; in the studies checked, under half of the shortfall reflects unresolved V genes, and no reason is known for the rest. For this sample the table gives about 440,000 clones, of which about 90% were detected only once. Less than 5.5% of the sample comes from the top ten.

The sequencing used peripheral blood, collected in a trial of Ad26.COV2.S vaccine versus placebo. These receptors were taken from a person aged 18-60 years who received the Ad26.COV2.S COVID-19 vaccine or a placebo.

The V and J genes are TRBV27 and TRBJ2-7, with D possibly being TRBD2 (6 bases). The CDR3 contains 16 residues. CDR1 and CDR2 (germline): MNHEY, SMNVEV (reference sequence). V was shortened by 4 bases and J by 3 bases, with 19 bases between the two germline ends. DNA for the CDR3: TGTGCCAGCAGTTCCTTAGCGGAATCAAAGGTCTACGAGCAGTACTTC. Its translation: CASSSLAESKVYEQYF.

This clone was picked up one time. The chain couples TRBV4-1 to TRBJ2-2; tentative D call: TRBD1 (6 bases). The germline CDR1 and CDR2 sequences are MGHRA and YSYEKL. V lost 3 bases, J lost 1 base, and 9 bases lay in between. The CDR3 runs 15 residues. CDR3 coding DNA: TGCGCCAGCAGCCACAGGGGCGAGAACACCGGGGAGCTGTTTTTT. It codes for CASSHRGENTGELFF.

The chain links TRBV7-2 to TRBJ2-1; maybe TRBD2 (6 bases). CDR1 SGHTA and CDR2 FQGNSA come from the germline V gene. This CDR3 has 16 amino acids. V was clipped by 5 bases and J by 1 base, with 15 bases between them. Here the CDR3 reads CASSPSSALSYNEQFF. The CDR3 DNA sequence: TGTGCCAGCAGCCCATCTAGCGCGCTTTCCTACAATGAGCAGTTCTTC.

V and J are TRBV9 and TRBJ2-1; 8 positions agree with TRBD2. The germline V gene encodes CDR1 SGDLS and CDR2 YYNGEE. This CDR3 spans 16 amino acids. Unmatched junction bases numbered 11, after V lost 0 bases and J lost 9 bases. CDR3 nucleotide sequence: TGTGCCAGCAGCGTAGCCTCCTACCGCGGGAGGTCTGAGCAGTTCTTC. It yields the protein CASSVASYRGRSEQFF.

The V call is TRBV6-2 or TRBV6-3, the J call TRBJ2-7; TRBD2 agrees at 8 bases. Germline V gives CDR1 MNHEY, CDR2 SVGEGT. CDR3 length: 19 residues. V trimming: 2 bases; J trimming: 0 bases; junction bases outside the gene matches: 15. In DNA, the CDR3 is TGTGCCAGCAGTTACGCCCAAAGCCAAGCGGGAGTCGGCTCCTACGAGCAGTACTTC. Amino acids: CASSYAQSQAGVGSYEQYF.

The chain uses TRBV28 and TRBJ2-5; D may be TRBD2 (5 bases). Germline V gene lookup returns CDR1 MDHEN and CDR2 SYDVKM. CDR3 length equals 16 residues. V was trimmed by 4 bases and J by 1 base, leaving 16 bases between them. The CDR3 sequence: CASSSPREGFQETQYF. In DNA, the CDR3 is TGTGCCAGCAGTTCACCCCGCGAGGGATTCCAAGAGACCCAGTACTTC.

As DNA, the CDR3 is TGCGCCAGCACGAAGGGGGAAGGGAAAAACATTCAGTACTTC. It codes for CASTKGEGKNIQYF. This chain links TRBV10-1 with TRBJ2-4; possible D gene TRBD1, 6 bases. Trimming pared 7 bases from V and 4 bases from J, leaving 14 bases between. Germline lookup yields CDR1 WNHNN and CDR2 SYGVQD (reference sequence). The CDR3 has 14 amino acids.

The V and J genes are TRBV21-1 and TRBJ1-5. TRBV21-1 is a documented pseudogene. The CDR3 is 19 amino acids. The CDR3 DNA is TGTGCCAGCAGCAAAGCGGGAAAGAAAAGGAGCCCCGGCAATCAGCCCCAGCATTTT. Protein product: CASSKAGKKRSPGNQPQHF.

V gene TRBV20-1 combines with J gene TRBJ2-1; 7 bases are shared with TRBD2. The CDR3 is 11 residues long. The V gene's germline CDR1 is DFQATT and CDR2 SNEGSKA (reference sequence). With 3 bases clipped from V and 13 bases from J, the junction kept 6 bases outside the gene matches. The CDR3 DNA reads TGCAGTGCTAGCCGGGACTATCAACAGTTCTTC. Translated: CSASRDYQQFF.

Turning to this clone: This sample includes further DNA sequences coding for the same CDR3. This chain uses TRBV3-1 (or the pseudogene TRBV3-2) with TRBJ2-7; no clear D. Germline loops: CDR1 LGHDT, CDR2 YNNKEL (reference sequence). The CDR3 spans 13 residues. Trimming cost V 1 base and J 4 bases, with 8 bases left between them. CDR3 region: CASSQVAGYEQYF. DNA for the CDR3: TGTGCCAGCAGCCAAGTCGCCGGTTACGAGCAGTACTTC.

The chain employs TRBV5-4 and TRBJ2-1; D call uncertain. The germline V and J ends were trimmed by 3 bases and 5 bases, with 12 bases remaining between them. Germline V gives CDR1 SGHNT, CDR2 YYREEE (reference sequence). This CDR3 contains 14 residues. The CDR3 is CASSSRHPNNEQFF. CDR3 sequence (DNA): TGTGCCAGCAGCTCTCGACACCCGAACAATGAGCAGTTCTTC.

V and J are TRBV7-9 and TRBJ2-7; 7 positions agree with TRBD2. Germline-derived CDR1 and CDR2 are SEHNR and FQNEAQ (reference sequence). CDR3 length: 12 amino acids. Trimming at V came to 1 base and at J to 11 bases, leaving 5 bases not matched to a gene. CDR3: CASSLEAGREYF. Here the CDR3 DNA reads TGTGCCAGCAGCTTAGAAGCGGGACGAGAGTACTTC.

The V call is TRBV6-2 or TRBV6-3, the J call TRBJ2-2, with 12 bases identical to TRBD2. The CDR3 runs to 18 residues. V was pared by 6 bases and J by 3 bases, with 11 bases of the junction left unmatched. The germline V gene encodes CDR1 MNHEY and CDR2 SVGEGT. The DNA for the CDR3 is TGTGCCAGCAGCGGACTAGCGGGAAGGGTTGGGGACACCGGGGAGCTGTTTTTT. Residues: CASSGLAGRVGDTGELFF.

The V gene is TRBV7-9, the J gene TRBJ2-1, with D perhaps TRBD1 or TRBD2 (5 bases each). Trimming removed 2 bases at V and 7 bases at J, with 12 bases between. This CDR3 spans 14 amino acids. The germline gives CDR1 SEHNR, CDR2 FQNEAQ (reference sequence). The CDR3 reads CASSLWDPHNEQFF. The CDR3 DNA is TGTGCCAGCAGCTTATGGGACCCGCATAATGAGCAGTTCTTC.

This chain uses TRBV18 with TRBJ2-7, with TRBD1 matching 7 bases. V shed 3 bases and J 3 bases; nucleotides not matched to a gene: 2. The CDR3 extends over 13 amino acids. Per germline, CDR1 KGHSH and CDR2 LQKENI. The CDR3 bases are TGTGCCAGCTCACCGGGACAGAACTACGAGCAGTACTTC. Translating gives CASSPGQNYEQYF.

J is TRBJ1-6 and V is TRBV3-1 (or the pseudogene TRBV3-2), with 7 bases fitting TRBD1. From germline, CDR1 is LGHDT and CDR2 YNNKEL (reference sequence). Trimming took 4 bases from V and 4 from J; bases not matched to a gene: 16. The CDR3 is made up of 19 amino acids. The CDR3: CASSLSLGQVVRYNSPLHF. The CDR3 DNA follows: TGTGCCAGCAGCCTGTCCCTAGGACAGGTCGTGAGGTATAATTCACCCCTCCACTTT.

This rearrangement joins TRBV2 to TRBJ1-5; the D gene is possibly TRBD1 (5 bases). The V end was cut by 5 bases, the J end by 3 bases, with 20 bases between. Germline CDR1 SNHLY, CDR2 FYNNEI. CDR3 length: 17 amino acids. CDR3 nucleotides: TGTGCCAGCAGTAACATCCTTGGGGACCTCAACAATCAGCCCCAGCATTTT. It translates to CASSNILGDLNNQPQHF. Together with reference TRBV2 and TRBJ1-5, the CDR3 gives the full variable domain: EPEVTQTPSHQVTQMGQEVILRCVPISNHLYFYWYRQILGQKVEFLVSFYNNEISEKSEIFDDQFSVERPDGSNFTLKIRSTKLEDSAMYFCASSNILGDLNNQPQHFGDGTRLSIL.

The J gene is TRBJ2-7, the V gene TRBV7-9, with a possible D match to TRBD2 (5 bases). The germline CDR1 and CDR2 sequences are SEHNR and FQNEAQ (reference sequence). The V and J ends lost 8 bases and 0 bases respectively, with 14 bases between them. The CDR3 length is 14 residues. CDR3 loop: CASQTIGSSYEQYF. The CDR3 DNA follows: TGTGCCAGCCAGACGATTGGGAGCTCCTACGAGCAGTACTTC.

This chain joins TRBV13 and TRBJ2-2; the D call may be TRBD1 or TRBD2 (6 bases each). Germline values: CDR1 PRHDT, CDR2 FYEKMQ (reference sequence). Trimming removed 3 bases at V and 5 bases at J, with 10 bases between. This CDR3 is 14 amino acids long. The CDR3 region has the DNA TGTGCCAGCAGCTTCCGGGGGCCTACCGGGGAGCTGTTTTTT. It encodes CASSFRGPTGELFF.

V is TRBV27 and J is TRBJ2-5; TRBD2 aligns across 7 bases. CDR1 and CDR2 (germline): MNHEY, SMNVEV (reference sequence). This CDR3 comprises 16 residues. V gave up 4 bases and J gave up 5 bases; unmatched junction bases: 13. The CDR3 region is CASSSGGSWSGETQYF. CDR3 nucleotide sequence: TGTGCCAGCAGTTCCGGGGGGAGCTGGTCCGGGGAGACCCAGTACTTC.

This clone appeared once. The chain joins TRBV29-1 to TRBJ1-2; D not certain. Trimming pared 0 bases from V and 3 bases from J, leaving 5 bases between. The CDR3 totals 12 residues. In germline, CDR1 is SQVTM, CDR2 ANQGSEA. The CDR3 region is CSVEDRDYGYTF. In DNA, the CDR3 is TGCAGCGTTGAAGATCGTGACTATGGCTACACCTTC.

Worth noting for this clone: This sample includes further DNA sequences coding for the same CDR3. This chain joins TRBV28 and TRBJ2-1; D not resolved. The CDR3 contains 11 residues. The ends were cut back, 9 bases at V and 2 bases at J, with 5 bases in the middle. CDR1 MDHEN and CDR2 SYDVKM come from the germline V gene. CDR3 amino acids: CASGTYNEQFF. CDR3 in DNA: TGTGCCAGTGGGACCTACAATGAGCAGTTCTTC.

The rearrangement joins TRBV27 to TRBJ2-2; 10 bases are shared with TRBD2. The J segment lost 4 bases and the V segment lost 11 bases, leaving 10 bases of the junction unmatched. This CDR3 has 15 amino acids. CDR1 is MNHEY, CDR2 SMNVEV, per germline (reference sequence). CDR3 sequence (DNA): TGTGCCTCGGGGGGGCTAGCGGGAGTCACCGGGGAGCTGTTTTTT. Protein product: CASGGLAGVTGELFF.

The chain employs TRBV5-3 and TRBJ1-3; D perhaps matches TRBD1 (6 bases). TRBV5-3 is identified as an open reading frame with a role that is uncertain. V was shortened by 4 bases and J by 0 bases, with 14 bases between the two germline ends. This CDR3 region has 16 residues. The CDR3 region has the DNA TGTGCCAGAAGCAACTTCGACAGGAGCTCTGGAAACACCATATATTTT. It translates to CARSNFDRSSGNTIYF.

CDR3 sequence: CAWSEGTKLHTGELFF. CDR3 nucleotides: TGTGCCTGGAGTGAAGGAACTAAACTTCACACCGGGGAGCTGTTTTTT. The chain combines TRBV30 with TRBJ2-2; D gene ambiguous. Germline CDR1 and CDR2: GTSNPN and SVGIG (reference sequence). The CDR3 totals 16 residues. The V end was cut by 1 base, the J end by 3 bases, with 15 bases between.

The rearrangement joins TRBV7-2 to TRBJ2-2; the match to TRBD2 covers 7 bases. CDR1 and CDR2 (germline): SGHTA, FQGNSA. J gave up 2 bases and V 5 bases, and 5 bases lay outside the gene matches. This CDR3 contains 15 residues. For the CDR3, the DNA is TGTGCCAGCAGCAGTAGCGGGCAAAACACCGGGGAGCTGTTTTTT. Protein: CASSSSGQNTGELFF. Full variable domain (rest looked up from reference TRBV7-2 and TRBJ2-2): GAGVSQSPSNKVTEKGKDVELRCDPISGHTALYWYRQSLGQGLEFLIYFQGNSAPDKSGLPSDRFSAERTGGSVSTLTIQRTQQEDSAVYLCASSSSGQNTGELFFGEGSRLTVL.

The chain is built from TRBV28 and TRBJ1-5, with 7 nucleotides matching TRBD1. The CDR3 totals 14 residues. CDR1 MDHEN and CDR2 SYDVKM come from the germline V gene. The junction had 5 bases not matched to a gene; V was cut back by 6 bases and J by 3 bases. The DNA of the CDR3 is TGTGCCAGCAGCCCGGGACAGACCAATCAGCCCCAGCATTTT. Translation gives CASSPGQTNQPQHF.

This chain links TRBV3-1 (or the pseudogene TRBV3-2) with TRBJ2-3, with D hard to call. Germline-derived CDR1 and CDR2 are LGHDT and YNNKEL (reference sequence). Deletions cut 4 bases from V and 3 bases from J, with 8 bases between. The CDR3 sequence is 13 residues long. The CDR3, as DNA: TGTGCCAGCAGCCCGGACCAAACAGATACGCAGTATTTT. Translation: CASSPDQTDTQYF.

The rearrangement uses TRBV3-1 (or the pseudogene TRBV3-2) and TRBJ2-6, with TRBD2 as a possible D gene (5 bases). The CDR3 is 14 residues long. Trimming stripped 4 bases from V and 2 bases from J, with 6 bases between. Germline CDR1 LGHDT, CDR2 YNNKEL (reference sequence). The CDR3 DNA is TGTGCCAGCAGCCTCGGGGCTGGGGCCAACGTCCTGACTTTC. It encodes CASSLGAGANVLTF.